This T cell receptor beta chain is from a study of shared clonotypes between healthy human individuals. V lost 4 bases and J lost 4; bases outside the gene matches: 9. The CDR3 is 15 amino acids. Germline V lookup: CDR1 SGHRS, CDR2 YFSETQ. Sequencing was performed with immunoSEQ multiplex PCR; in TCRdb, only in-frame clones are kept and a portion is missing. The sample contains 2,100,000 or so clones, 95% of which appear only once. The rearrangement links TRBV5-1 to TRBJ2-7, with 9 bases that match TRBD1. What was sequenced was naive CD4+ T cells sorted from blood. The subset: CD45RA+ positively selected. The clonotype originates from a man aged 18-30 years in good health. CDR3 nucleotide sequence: TGCGCCAGCAGCGCTCTGGGACAGGGCGTTTACGAGCAGTACTTC. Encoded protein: CASSALGQGVYEQYF. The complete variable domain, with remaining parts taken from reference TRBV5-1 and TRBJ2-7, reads KAGVTQTPRYLIKTRGQQVTLSCSPISGHRSVSWYQQTPGQGLQFLFEYFSETQRNKGNFPGRFSGRQFSNSRSEMNVSTLELGDSALYLCASSALGQGVYEQYFGPGTRLTVT.